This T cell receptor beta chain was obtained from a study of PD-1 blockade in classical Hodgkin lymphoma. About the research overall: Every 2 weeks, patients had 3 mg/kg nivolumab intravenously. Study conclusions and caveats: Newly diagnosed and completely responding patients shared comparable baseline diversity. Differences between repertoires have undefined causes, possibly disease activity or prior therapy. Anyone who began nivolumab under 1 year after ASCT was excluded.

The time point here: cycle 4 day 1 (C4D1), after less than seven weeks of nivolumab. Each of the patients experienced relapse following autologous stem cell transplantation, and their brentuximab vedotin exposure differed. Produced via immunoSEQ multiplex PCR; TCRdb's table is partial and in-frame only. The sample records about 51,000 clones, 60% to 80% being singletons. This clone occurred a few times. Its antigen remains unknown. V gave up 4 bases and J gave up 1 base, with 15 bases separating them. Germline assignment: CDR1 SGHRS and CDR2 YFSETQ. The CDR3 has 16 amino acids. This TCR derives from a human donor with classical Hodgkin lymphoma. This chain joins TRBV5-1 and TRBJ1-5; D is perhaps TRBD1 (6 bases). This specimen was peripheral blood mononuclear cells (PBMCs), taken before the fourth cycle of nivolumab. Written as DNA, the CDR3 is TGCGCCAGCAGCCTAATTCCCGGGACAAGCAATCAGCCCCAGCATTTT. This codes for CASSLIPGTSNQPQHF.